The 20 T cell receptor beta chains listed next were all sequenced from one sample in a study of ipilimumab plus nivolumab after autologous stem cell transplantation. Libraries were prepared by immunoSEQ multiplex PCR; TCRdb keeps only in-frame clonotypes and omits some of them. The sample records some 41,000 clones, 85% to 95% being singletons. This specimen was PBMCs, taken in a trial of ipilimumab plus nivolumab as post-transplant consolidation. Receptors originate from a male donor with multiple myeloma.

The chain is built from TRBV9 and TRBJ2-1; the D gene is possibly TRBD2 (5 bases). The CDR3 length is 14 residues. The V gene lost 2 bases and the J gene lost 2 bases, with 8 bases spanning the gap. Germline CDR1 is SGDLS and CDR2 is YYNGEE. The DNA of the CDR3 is TGTGCCAGCAGCGTTGAGGGCCCCTACAATGAGCAGTTCTTC. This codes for CASSVEGPYNEQFF.

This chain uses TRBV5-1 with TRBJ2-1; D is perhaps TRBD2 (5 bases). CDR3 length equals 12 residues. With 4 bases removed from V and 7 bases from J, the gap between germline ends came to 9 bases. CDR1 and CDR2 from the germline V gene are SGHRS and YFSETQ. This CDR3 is CASSPTGNEQFF. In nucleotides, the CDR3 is TGCGCCAGCAGCCCGACGGGAAATGAGCAGTTCTTC.

In nucleotides, the CDR3 is TGTGCCAGCAGCCCACAGGGTTACGAGCAGTACTTC. Protein: CASSPQGYEQYF. The chain is built from TRBV14 and TRBJ2-7; D possibly corresponds to TRBD1 (6 bases). The CDR3 runs to 12 residues. V lost 4 bases, J lost 4 bases, and 8 bases lay in between. Germline-derived CDR1 and CDR2 are SGHDN and FVKESK.

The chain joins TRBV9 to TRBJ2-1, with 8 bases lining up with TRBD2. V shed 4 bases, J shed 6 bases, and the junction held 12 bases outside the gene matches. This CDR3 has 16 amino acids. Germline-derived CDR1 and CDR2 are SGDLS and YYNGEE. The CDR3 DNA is TGTGCCAGCAGCCTCAGCGGGGGAGCTTGGAGCAATGAGCAGTTCTTC. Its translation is CASSLSGGAWSNEQFF. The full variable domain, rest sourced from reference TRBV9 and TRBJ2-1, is DSGVTQTPKHLITATGQRVTLRCSPRSGDLSVYWYQQSLDQGLQFLIQYYNGEERAKGNILERFSAQQFPDLHSELNLSSLELGDSALYFCASSLSGGAWSNEQFFGPGTRLTVL.

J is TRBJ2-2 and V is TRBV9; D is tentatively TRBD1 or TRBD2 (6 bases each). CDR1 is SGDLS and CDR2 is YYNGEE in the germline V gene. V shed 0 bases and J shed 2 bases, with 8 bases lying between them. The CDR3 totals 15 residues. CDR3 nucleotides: TGTGCCAGCAGCGTAGGCGGGACAAACACCGGGGAGCTGTTTTTT. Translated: CASSVGGTNTGELFF.

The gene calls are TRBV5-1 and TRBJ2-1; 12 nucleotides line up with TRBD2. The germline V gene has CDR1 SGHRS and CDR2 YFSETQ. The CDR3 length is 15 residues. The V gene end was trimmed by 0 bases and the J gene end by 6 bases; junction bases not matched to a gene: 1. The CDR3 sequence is CASSLGLAGVNEQFF. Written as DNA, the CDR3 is TGCGCCAGCAGCTTGGGACTAGCGGGAGTCAATGAGCAGTTCTTC.

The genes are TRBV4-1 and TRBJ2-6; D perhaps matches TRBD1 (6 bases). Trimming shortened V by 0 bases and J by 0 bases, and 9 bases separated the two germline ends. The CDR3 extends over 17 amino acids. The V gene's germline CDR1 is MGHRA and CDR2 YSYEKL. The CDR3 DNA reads TGCGCCAGCAGCCAAGAACAGGGCAGCTCTGGGGCCAACGTCCTGACTTTC. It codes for CASSQEQGSSGANVLTF.

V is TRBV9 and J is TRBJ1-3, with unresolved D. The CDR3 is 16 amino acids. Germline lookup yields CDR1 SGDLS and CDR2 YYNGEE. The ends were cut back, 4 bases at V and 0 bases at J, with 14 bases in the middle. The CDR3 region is CASSTHTTRSGNTIYF. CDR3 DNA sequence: TGTGCCAGCAGCACCCATACGACACGCTCTGGAAACACCATATATTTT.

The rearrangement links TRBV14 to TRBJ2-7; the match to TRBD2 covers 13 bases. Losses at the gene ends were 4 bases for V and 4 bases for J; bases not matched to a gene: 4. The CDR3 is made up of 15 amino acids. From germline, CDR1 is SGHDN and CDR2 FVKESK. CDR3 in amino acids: CASSPRLAGGYEQYF. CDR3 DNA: TGTGCCAGCAGCCCTAGACTAGCGGGGGGTTACGAGCAGTACTTC.

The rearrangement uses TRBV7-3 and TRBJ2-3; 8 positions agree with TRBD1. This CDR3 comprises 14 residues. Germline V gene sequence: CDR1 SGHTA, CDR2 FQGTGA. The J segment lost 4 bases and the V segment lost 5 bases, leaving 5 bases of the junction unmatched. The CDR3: CASSQGQVADTQYF. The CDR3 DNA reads TGTGCCAGCAGCCAGGGACAGGTGGCAGATACGCAGTATTTT.

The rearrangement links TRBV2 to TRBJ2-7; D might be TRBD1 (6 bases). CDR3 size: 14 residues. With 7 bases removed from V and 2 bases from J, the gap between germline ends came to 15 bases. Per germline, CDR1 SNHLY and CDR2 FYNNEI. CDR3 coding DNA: TGTGCCAGCACCGAAGGGACAAAAACCTACGAGCAGTACTTC. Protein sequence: CASTEGTKTYEQYF. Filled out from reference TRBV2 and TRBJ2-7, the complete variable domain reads EPEVTQTPSHQVTQMGQEVILRCVPISNHLYFYWYRQILGQKVEFLVSFYNNEISEKSEIFDDQFSVERPDGSNFTLKIRSTKLEDSAMYFCASTEGTKTYEQYFGPGTRLTVT.

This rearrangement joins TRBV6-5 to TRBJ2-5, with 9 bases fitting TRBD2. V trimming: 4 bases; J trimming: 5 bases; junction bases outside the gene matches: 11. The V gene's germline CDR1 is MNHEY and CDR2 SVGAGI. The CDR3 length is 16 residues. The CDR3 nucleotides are TGTGCCAGCAGTTCCTATACTAGCGGGTCTGGGGAGACCCAGTACTTC. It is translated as CASSSYTSGSGETQYF.

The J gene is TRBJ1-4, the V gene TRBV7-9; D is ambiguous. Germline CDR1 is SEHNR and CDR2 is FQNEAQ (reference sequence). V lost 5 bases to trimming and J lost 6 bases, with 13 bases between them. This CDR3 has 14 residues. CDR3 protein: CASSHLDRDEKLFF. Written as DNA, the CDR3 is TGTGCCAGCAGCCACCTGGACCGAGATGAAAAACTGTTTTTT.

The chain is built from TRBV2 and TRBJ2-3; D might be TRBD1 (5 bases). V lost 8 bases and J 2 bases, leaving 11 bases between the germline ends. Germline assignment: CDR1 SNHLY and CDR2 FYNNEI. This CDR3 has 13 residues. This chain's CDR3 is CASLGQNTDTQYF. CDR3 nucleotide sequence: TGTGCCAGCTTGGGGCAGAACACAGATACGCAGTATTTT.

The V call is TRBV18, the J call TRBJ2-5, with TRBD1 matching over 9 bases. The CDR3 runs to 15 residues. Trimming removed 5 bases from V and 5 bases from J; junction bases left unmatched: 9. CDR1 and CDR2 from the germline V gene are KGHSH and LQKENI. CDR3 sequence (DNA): TGTGCCAGCTCATCGTCACAGGGGGCCGGGGAGACCCAGTACTTC. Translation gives CASSSSQGAGETQYF.

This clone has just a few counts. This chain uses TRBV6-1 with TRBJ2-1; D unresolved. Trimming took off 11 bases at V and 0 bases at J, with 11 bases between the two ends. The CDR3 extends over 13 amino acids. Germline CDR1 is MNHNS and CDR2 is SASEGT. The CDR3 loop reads CASHESSYNEQFF. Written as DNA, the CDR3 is TGTGCCTCCCACGAGAGCTCCTACAATGAGCAGTTCTTC.

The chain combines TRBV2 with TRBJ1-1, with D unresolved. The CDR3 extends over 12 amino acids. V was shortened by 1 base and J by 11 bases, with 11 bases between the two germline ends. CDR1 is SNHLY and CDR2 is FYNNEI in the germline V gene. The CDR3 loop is CASSEGVSGAFF. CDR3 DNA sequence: TGTGCCAGCAGTGAAGGGGTTTCGGGCGCTTTCTTT. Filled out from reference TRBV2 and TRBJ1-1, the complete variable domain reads EPEVTQTPSHQVTQMGQEVILRCVPISNHLYFYWYRQILGQKVEFLVSFYNNEISEKSEIFDDQFSVERPDGSNFTLKIRSTKLEDSAMYFCASSEGVSGAFFGQGTRLTVV.

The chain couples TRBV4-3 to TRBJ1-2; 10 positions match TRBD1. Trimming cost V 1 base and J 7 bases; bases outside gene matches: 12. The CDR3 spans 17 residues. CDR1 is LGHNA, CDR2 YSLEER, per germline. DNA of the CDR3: TGCGCCAGCAGCCAAGTGGGGACAGGGGAGGATGTTTCTGGCTACACCTTC. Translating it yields CASSQVGTGEDVSGYTF.

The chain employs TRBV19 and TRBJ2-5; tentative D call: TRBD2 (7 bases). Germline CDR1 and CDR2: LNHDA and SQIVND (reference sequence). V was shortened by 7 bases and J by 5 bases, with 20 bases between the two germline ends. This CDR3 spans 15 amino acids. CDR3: CASKVPVGGPETQYF. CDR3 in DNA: TGTGCCAGTAAAGTTCCAGTGGGGGGGCCTGAGACCCAGTACTTC.

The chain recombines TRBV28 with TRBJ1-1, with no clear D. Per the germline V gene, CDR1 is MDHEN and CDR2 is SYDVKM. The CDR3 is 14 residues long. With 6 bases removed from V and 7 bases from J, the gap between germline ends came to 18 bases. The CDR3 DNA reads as TGTGCCAGCAGGGATGCAGGACGGATTCGTGAAGCTTTCTTT. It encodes CASRDAGRIREAFF.